These 15 T cell receptor beta chains were all obtained from the same sample, sequenced in a study of cytomegalovirus exposure and HLA in healthy donors. The PCR employed 60 Vbeta primers together with 13 Jbeta primers. Sequenced by immunoSEQ multiplex PCR; TCRdb stores in-frame clones only, minus some. The data contain under 95,000 clones, under 9% of them singletons. The sequencing sample was made of PBMCs. The receptors shown here come from a man between 45 and 60 years old in good health and CMV-seronegative.

V usage is TRBV28 and J usage is TRBJ1-5; 9 nucleotides line up with TRBD1. This CDR3 is built from 15 residues. Looked up from germline, CDR1 is MDHEN and CDR2 is SYDVKM. V lost 3 bases to trimming and J lost 9 bases; unmatched junction nucleotides: 9. The CDR3 is CASSFSTGGKSPQHF. In DNA, the CDR3 is TGTGCCAGCAGTTTCTCGACAGGGGGGAAGTCGCCCCAGCATTTT.

The genes are TRBV28 and TRBJ1-2; maybe TRBD1 (5 bases). CDR1 is MDHEN, CDR2 SYDVKM, per germline. The CDR3 is made up of 12 amino acids. Trimming took 4 bases from V and 4 from J, leaving 7 bases between them. In DNA form, the CDR3 reads TGTGCCAGCAGTTCACAGGTCTATGGCTACACCTTC. It encodes CASSSQVYGYTF.

This clone was picked up a small number of times. The CDR3 region is CSVGGAGEQYF. CDR3 nucleotides: TGCAGCGTTGGTGGGGCAGGAGAGCAGTACTTC. The chain employs TRBV29-1 and TRBJ2-7; tentatively, D is TRBD1 (5 bases). The germline V and J ends were trimmed by 4 bases and 7 bases, with 11 bases remaining between them. The CDR3 spans 11 residues. Germline lookup yields CDR1 SQVTM and CDR2 ANQGSEA.

The V and J genes are TRBV7-9 and TRBJ1-5; D ambiguous. Germline CDR1 reads SEHNR; CDR2 reads FQNEAQ (reference sequence). The CDR3 is 14 residues long. Trimming cost V 5 bases and J 4 bases, with 12 bases left between them. The DNA of the CDR3 is TGTGCCAGCAGCCCTGACACCCTTAATCAGCCCCAGCATTTT. Translation: CASSPDTLNQPQHF.

This clone turned up a few times. The V and J genes are TRBV5-1 and TRBJ1-4, with 7 bases matching TRBD1. The junction had 2 bases not matched to a gene; V was cut back by 4 bases and J by 2 bases. The CDR3 extends over 14 amino acids. Germline V CDR1 and CDR2: SGHRS, YFSETQ. The CDR3 DNA is TGCGCCAGCAGCCCGGGACAGACTAATGAAAAACTGTTTTTT. It is translated as CASSPGQTNEKLFF.

The chain links TRBV6-1 to TRBJ1-5; possible D gene TRBD1, 5 bases. The CDR3 sequence is 15 residues long. CDR1 and CDR2 from the germline V gene are MNHNS and SASEGT. The V and J ends lost 7 bases and 1 base respectively, with 14 bases between them. CDR3 residues: CASTLGVVSNQPQHF. The DNA of the CDR3 is TGTGCCAGCACCCTAGGGGTGGTGAGCAATCAGCCCCAGCATTTT.

This chain links TRBV4-3 with TRBJ1-4, with a weak D call TRBD1 (5 bases). Germline V gene data show CDR1 as LGHNA and CDR2 as YSLEER. This CDR3 contains 16 residues. V was clipped by 0 bases and J by 8 bases, with 16 bases between them. The CDR3 reads CASSQESQGAWEKLFF. The CDR3 bases are TGCGCCAGCAGCCAAGAGTCCCAGGGCGCCTGGGAAAAACTGTTTTTT.

This chain uses TRBV6-5 with TRBJ2-3, with D perhaps TRBD2 (5 bases). Between the trimmed V and J ends, which lost 6 bases and 4 bases, there was a span of 14 bases. The CDR3 has 14 amino acids. Germline assignment: CDR1 MNHEY and CDR2 SVGAGI. CDR3 region: CASRDKDSADTQYF. The CDR3 bases are TGTGCCAGCAGAGACAAGGACTCCGCAGATACGCAGTATTTT.

The sample holds a few counts of this clone. The chain carries TRBV6-1 and TRBJ2-2; TRBD2 aligns across 12 bases. V lost 7 bases to trimming and J lost 6 bases; unmatched junction nucleotides: 3. The CDR3 sequence is 14 residues long. Germline-derived CDR1 and CDR2 are MNHNS and SASEGT. The CDR3 spells CASISSGGAGELFF. CDR3 coding DNA: TGTGCCAGCATTTCTAGCGGGGGGGCCGGGGAGCTGTTTTTT.

This clone was detected only a few times. This sequence joins TRBV30 and TRBJ2-3, with TRBD1 as a possible D gene (5 bases). The ends were cut back, 0 bases at V and 0 bases at J, with 10 bases in the middle. The CDR3 length is 15 residues. The germline V gene encodes CDR1 GTSNPN and CDR2 SVGIG (reference sequence). CDR3 DNA sequence: TGTGCCTGGAGTGTAGACAGTGCTAGCACAGATACGCAGTATTTT. This translates into CAWSVDSASTDTQYF.

This clone came up many times. The CDR3 loop is CASSPGGPGEQYF. The CDR3 nucleotides read TGTGCCAGCAGCCCGGGAGGGCCGGGGGAGCAGTACTTC. The chain has TRBV4-2 and TRBJ2-7; TRBD2 matches at 8 bases. Looked up from germline, CDR1 is LGHNA and CDR2 is YNFKEQ. The CDR3 length is 13 residues. J lost 7 bases, V lost 4 bases, and 6 bases had no gene match.

The V gene is TRBV29-1, the J gene TRBJ2-7, with 10 bases matching TRBD1. The CDR3 is 15 residues long. With V trimmed by 4 bases and J by 4 bases, 10 bases remained unmatched. Germline CDR1 and CDR2: SQVTM and ANQGSEA. CDR3 sequence (DNA): TGCAGCGTTGGCGGCGGGACAGGGGAACCTTACGAGCAGTACTTC. Translating it yields CSVGGGTGEPYEQYF.

This clone has just a few counts. In nucleotides, the CDR3 is TGTGCCAGCAGCTTATCCGGGACAGGGTACAATGAGCAGTTCTTC. This gives the protein CASSLSGTGYNEQFF. The gene calls are TRBV7-3 and TRBJ2-1; 9 bases match TRBD1. J gave up 4 bases and V 2 bases, and 3 bases lay outside the gene matches. This CDR3 is 15 amino acids long. The germline V gene encodes CDR1 SGHTA and CDR2 FQGTGA.

This clone was seen only a few times. The rearrangement joins TRBV5-1 to TRBJ1-2, with 9 positions matching TRBD1. This CDR3 region has 16 residues. CDR1 is SGHRS, CDR2 YFSETQ, per germline. Losses at the gene ends were 4 bases for V and 2 bases for J; bases not matched to a gene: 9. The CDR3 DNA follows: TGCGCCAGCAGCCAGGGGGACACAGGGGGCAACTATGGCTACACCTTC. Its translation is CASSQGDTGGNYGYTF.

This clone came up a few times. The rearrangement links TRBV7-8 to TRBJ2-1; 9 nucleotides line up with TRBD2. The germline CDR1 and CDR2 sequences are SGHVS and FQNEAQ. The CDR3 runs to 19 residues. After removal of 1 base from V and 7 bases from J, the junction contained 17 bases not matched to a gene. The CDR3 DNA reads as TGTGCCAGCAGCTTAGTACGCCTAACGCGGGGACTAGCCGTGAATGAGCAGTTCTTC. Its translation: CASSLVRLTRGLAVNEQFF.